These 18 T cell receptor beta chains came from one sample sequenced in a study of beta chain features in type 1 diabetes. The sequenced template was cDNA made from the entire isolated RNA. Measured with immunoSEQ multiplex PCR; TCRdb has only the in-frame clones, and not every one. The data contain 620,000 or so clones, around a sixth of them seen just once; the ten biggest clones take up 0.09% to 0.095%. Sequencing was done on a sample of naive CD4+ T cells from blood. These TCRs come from a man younger than 35 in good health.

The rearrangement uses TRBV29-1 and TRBJ2-7; the D gene is possibly TRBD2 (5 bases). The germline gives CDR1 SQVTM, CDR2 ANQGSEA. Deletions cut 4 bases from V and 6 bases from J, with 16 bases between. The CDR3 covers 13 residues. The DNA for the CDR3 is TGCAGCGTTGGCAGAGGGTATGTTGGCGAGCAGTACTTC. Amino acids: CSVGRGYVGEQYF.

This rearrangement joins TRBV4-3 to TRBJ2-4; D is ambiguous. The germline CDR1 and CDR2 sequences are LGHNA and YSLEER. Between the trimmed V and J ends, which lost 1 base and 0 bases, there was a span of 10 bases. The CDR3 has 16 amino acids. The CDR3 spells CASSQGGSLAKNIQYF. The CDR3, as DNA: TGCGCCAGCAGCCAAGGCGGCAGTCTAGCCAAAAACATTCAGTACTTC.

This clone was observed a handful of times. This chain connects TRBV5-1 to TRBJ2-1, with 10 bases identical to TRBD2. V lost 4 bases and J lost 8; bases outside the gene matches: 12. CDR3 length equals 16 residues. Germline-derived CDR1 and CDR2 are SGHRS and YFSETQ. CDR3 sequence reads: CASSLGSSGSGYEQFF. CDR3 bases: TGCGCCAGCAGCCTCGGCTCTAGCGGGAGCGGGTATGAGCAGTTCTTC.

The chain joins TRBV5-4 to TRBJ1-1; D is undetermined. This CDR3 is built from 12 residues. Trimming cost V 1 base and J 5 bases, with 6 bases left between them. Looked up from germline, CDR1 is SGHNT and CDR2 is YYREEE (reference sequence). Here the CDR3 reads CASSLQRTEAFF. DNA for the CDR3: TGTGCCAGCAGCTTGCAGCGTACTGAAGCTTTCTTT.

This sequence joins TRBV11-1 and TRBJ1-6; D is undetermined. This CDR3 spans 15 amino acids. Trimming removed 5 bases from V and 6 bases from J, with 14 bases in between. CDR1 is SGHAT, CDR2 FQDESV, per germline (reference sequence). CDR3 sequence: CASSPWEERNSPLHF. The CDR3 DNA reads as TGTGCCAGCAGCCCCTGGGAAGAGCGTAATTCACCCCTCCACTTT.

The table lists this clone with a few counts. The chain uses TRBV25-1 and TRBJ2-4; D gene ambiguous. V shed 5 bases and J shed 1 base, with 6 bases lying between them. This CDR3 spans 13 amino acids. CDR1 and CDR2 from the germline V gene are MGHDK and SYGVNS. The DNA for the CDR3 is TGTGCCAGCAGTTCTAGGGCCAAAAACATTCAGTACTTC. Residues: CASSSRAKNIQYF. The whole variable domain, filled in from reference TRBV25-1 and TRBJ2-4, reads EADIYQTPRYLVIGTGKKITLECSQTMGHDKMYWYQQDPGMELHLIHYSYGVNSTEKGDLSSESTVSRIRTEHFPLTLESARPSHTSQYLCASSSRAKNIQYFGAGTRLSVL.

This clone was seen only a few times. This chain connects TRBV25-1 to TRBJ1-5, with 8 bases fitting TRBD1. V was pared by 5 bases and J by 9 bases, with 9 bases of the junction left unmatched. Germline loops: CDR1 MGHDK, CDR2 SYGVNS. The CDR3 covers 14 residues. The CDR3 DNA is TGTGCCAGCAGTCCCAGACAGGGGATGGGGCCCCAGCATTTT. It yields the protein CASSPRQGMGPQHF. Using reference TRBV25-1 and TRBJ1-5 for the parts outside the CDR3, the full variable domain is EADIYQTPRYLVIGTGKKITLECSQTMGHDKMYWYQQDPGMELHLIHYSYGVNSTEKGDLSSESTVSRIRTEHFPLTLESARPSHTSQYLCASSPRQGMGPQHFGDGTRLSIL.

A note on this clone: The junction departs from the called germline gene at one end, perhaps through a read error. The V gene is TRBV7-3, the J gene TRBJ1-4; 8 bases are a match to TRBD1. The CDR3 contains 15 residues. CDR1 and CDR2 (germline): SGHTA, FQGTGA. The CDR3 reads CASSSNGQGNDKLFF. Written as DNA, the CDR3 is TGTGCCAGCAGCTCCAACGGACAGGGAAATGATAAACTGTTTTTT.

The chain recombines TRBV5-4 with TRBJ2-7; 9 nucleotides match TRBD1. CDR1 SGHNT and CDR2 YYREEE come from the germline V gene (reference sequence). V gave up 5 bases and J gave up 3 bases; unmatched junction bases: 6. The CDR3 covers 14 residues. CDR3 region: CASSVGTGRYEQYF. CDR3 DNA sequence: TGTGCCAGCAGTGTCGGGACAGGGCGCTACGAGCAGTACTTC. The complete variable domain, with remaining parts taken from reference TRBV5-4 and TRBJ2-7, reads ETGVTQSPTHLIKTRGQQVTLRCSSQSGHNTVSWYQQALGQGPQFIFQYYREEENGRGNFPPRFSGLQFPNYSSELNVNALELDDSALYLCASSVGTGRYEQYFGPGTRLTVT.

The table lists this clone with a few counts. The chain has TRBV6-1 and TRBJ2-2; no reliable D call. The CDR3 spans 14 residues. The V end lost 7 bases, the J end lost 1 base, and 10 bases lay between the germline ends. Germline V lookup: CDR1 MNHNS, CDR2 SASEGT. CDR3 loop: CASTLTGNTGELFF. As DNA, the CDR3 is TGTGCCAGCACCCTGACTGGGAACACCGGGGAGCTGTTTTTT.

This clone was counted only a few times. V is TRBV28 and J is TRBJ2-1; D remains ambiguous. The V end lost 10 bases, the J end lost 3 bases, and 7 bases lay between the germline ends. The germline V gene has CDR1 MDHEN and CDR2 SYDVKM. This CDR3 comprises 11 residues. The CDR3 DNA is TGTGCCACGGGCCTCTACAATGAGCAGTTCTTC. Protein product: CATGLYNEQFF.

This rearrangement joins TRBV6-1 to TRBJ2-5; TRBD2 matches 7 bases. The V gene's germline CDR1 is MNHNS and CDR2 SASEGT. V lost 3 bases, J lost 4 bases, and 20 bases stayed unmatched. CDR3 length: 19 residues. The CDR3 protein is CASSDMAGGSSRSAETQYF. The CDR3 region has the DNA TGTGCCAGCAGTGACATGGCCGGGGGGAGCTCTCGGTCGGCAGAGACCCAGTACTTC.

The V gene is TRBV28, the J gene TRBJ2-7, with D unresolved. V lost 2 bases and J lost 0, with 8 bases in between. The length of the CDR3 is 14 residues. Germline lookup yields CDR1 MDHEN and CDR2 SYDVKM. The CDR3 sequence: CASSLTRDSYEQYF. In nucleotides, the CDR3 is TGTGCCAGCAGTTTAACCAGAGACTCCTACGAGCAGTACTTC.

This clone appeared a few times. The chain employs TRBV10-3 and TRBJ2-2, with 8 bases that match TRBD1. The germline gives CDR1 ENHRY, CDR2 SYGVKD. V lost 2 bases and J lost 2; bases outside the gene matches: 7. The CDR3 extends over 17 amino acids. The CDR3 is CAISEARQGRNTGELFF. In DNA, the CDR3 is TGTGCCATCAGTGAGGCTCGACAGGGGAGAAACACCGGGGAGCTGTTTTTT.

This clone was recorded a few times. The chain links TRBV11-3 to TRBJ2-1; 8 bases agree with TRBD2. The CDR3 loop spans 15 amino acids. Per the germline V gene, CDR1 is SGHNT and CDR2 is YENEEA. The V gene end was trimmed by 1 base and the J gene end by 7 bases; junction bases not matched to a gene: 6. The CDR3, as DNA: TGTGCCAGCAGCTTAGGCGGGGGGCGCGGGAATGAGCAGTTCTTC. Its translation is CASSLGGGRGNEQFF.

This clone was counted a few times. This chain joins TRBV5-1 and TRBJ2-1; 9 bases match TRBD2. V dropped 0 bases and J dropped 5; count of bases not matched to a gene: 3. CDR1 and CDR2 (germline): SGHRS, YFSETQ. CDR3 length equals 15 residues. CDR3 loop: CASSLGLAVDNEQFF. The DNA of the CDR3 is TGCGCCAGCAGCTTGGGACTAGCGGTTGACAATGAGCAGTTCTTC.

This clone appeared a few times. The chain recombines TRBV7-9 with TRBJ2-7, with a possible D match to TRBD1 (6 bases). The CDR3 loop spans 16 amino acids. Deletions cut 0 bases from V and 3 bases from J, with 15 bases between. Germline assignment: CDR1 SEHNR and CDR2 FQNEAQ (reference sequence). For the CDR3, the DNA is TGTGCCAGCAGCTTAGCTGGGGGCGGAGACTACTACGAGCAGTACTTC. This codes for CASSLAGGGDYYEQYF.

This clone was seen a few times. The J gene is TRBJ2-2, the V gene TRBV14; 11 positions match TRBD2. J lost 5 bases, V lost 4 bases, and 3 bases had no gene match. The CDR3 length is 15 residues. Germline V gives CDR1 SGHDN, CDR2 FVKESK. The CDR3 sequence: CASSRSSGRTGELFF. The CDR3 DNA follows: TGTGCCAGCAGCCGCTCTAGCGGGAGGACCGGGGAGCTGTTTTTT.